These 26 T cell receptor beta chains came from one sample sequenced in a study of cytomegalovirus exposure and HLA in healthy donors. PCR was performed using 60 Vbeta and 13 Jbeta primers. Generated by immunoSEQ multiplex PCR, the TCRdb table keeps only in-frame clones and is missing some. This sample's clone table lists under 150,000 clones. Sequencing was carried out using PBMCs. These receptors originate from a woman in her thirties or forties in good health and CMV-seronegative.

CDR3 nucleotide sequence: TGCGCCAGCAGCCAAGAGGAGCGGGGGGCGACCCTATATGGCTACACCTTC. As protein: CASSQEERGATLYGYTF. The rearrangement joins TRBV4-1 to TRBJ1-2, with D possibly being TRBD1 (6 bases). This CDR3 has 17 residues. CDR1 is MGHRA, CDR2 YSYEKL, per germline. V gave up 0 bases and J gave up 5 bases, with 19 bases separating them.

V is TRBV9 and J is TRBJ2-7; the D is unclear. The germline CDR1 and CDR2 sequences are SGDLS and YYNGEE. V dropped 0 bases and J dropped 0 bases, with 7 bases sitting between them. CDR3 length equals 14 residues. CDR3 DNA: TGTGCCAGCAGCGTAGACCCGGACTCCTACGAGCAGTACGTC. This codes for CASSVDPDSYEQYV.

The gene calls are TRBV5-4 and TRBJ1-2; 7 bases fit TRBD1. The CDR3 has 15 amino acids. Germline CDR1 reads SGHNT; CDR2 reads YYREEE (reference sequence). With 6 bases clipped from V and 5 bases from J, the junction kept 13 bases outside the gene matches. DNA of the CDR3: TGTGCCAGCAACCACCAGGGGGTTGACTTATATGGCTACACCTTC. Its protein is CASNHQGVDLYGYTF.

V and J are TRBV28 and TRBJ2-7, with TRBD1 matching over 8 bases. Germline V lookup: CDR1 MDHEN, CDR2 SYDVKM. V was pared by 4 bases and J by 2 bases, with 7 bases of the junction left unmatched. The length of the CDR3 is 15 residues. The CDR3 region has the DNA TGTGCCAGCAGTTCCCCCGGGACAGGTGCCTACGAGCAGTACGTC. This gives the protein CASSSPGTGAYEQYV.

V is TRBV7-3 and J is TRBJ2-3, with 8 bases lining up with TRBD2. The germline CDR1 and CDR2 sequences are SGHTA and FQGTGA. This CDR3 comprises 15 residues. Trimming at V came to 2 bases and at J to 0 bases, leaving 1 base not matched to a gene. The DNA of the CDR3 is TGTGCCAGCAGCTTAGCGGGGGGTAGCACAGATACGCAGTATTTT. Translating gives CASSLAGGSTDTQYF.

The chain has TRBV5-4 and TRBJ2-3; TRBD1 aligns across 10 bases. V shed 3 bases, J shed 3 bases, and the junction held 4 bases outside the gene matches. Germline-derived CDR1 and CDR2 are SGHNT and YYREEE (reference sequence). The CDR3 covers 15 residues. The CDR3: CASSSGQGGTDTQYF. DNA of the CDR3: TGTGCCAGCAGCTCTGGACAGGGGGGGACAGATACGCAGTATTTT.

The gene calls are TRBV19 and TRBJ2-1, with a tentative D call TRBD2 (7 bases). The length of the CDR3 is 16 residues. Germline V gene data show CDR1 as LNHDA and CDR2 as SQIVND (reference sequence). Deletions cut 4 bases from V and 1 base from J, with 14 bases between. DNA of the CDR3: TGTGCCAGTAGTAGTCTAGGGGGGGGATCCTACAATGAGCAGTTCTTC. As protein: CASSSLGGGSYNEQFF.

This chain joins TRBV5-1 and TRBJ2-5; 8 positions agree with TRBD1. The CDR3 runs to 14 residues. The trim removed 5 bases at V and 1 base at J, leaving 4 bases unmatched. The germline V gene encodes CDR1 SGHRS and CDR2 YFSETQ. CDR3 loop: CASRTGQVQETQYF. The CDR3 region has the DNA TGCGCCAGCAGGACGGGACAGGTCCAAGAGACCCAGTACTTC.

The chain combines TRBV28 with TRBJ1-2, with TRBD1 identical over 8 bases. Germline lookup yields CDR1 MDHEN and CDR2 SYDVKM. This CDR3 is 14 amino acids long. The ends lost 2 bases at V and 2 bases at J; junction bases unmatched: 1. CDR3 in amino acids: CASSLGQGNYGYTF. CDR3 bases: TGTGCCAGCAGTTTAGGACAGGGAAACTATGGCTACACCTTC.

With regard to this clone: Other DNA sequences in this specimen translate into the identical CDR3. This chain joins TRBV6-5 and TRBJ1-3; D unclear. The CDR3 has 13 residues. Germline lookup yields CDR1 MNHEY and CDR2 SVGAGI. The V end lost 8 bases, the J end lost 0 bases, and 8 bases lay between the germline ends. CDR3 sequence: CASLQSSGNTIYF. The CDR3 DNA is TGTGCCAGCTTACAGAGCTCTGGAAACACCATATATTTT.

The chain has TRBV7-2 and TRBJ2-5; 11 bases align to TRBD2. The CDR3 is made up of 14 amino acids. Germline V CDR1 and CDR2: SGHTA, FQGNSA. After removal of 5 bases from V and 3 bases from J, the junction contained 2 bases not matched to a gene. This CDR3 is CASSAGLAEETQYF. The CDR3 nucleotides read TGTGCCAGCAGCGCGGGACTAGCGGAAGAGACCCAGTACTTC.

V gene TRBV5-4 combines with J gene TRBJ2-3, with D possibly matching TRBD1 (5 bases). The CDR3 extends over 15 amino acids. The germline V and J ends were trimmed by 3 bases and 1 base, with 12 bases remaining between them. Germline V CDR1 and CDR2: SGHNT, YYREEE (reference sequence). Written as DNA, the CDR3 is TGTGCCAGCAGCTACTACAGGTCTGGCACAGATACGCAGTATTTT. Residues: CASSYYRSGTDTQYF.

The chain joins TRBV11-2 to TRBJ1-2; D is ambiguous. Germline lookup yields CDR1 SGHAT and CDR2 FQNNGV. Trimming stripped 5 bases from V and 5 bases from J, with 21 bases between. The CDR3 is 16 residues long. This CDR3 is CASSLREADPWYGYTF. CDR3 bases: TGTGCCAGCAGCCTTCGGGAGGCAGACCCGTGGTATGGCTACACCTTC.

This chain links TRBV4-3 with TRBJ2-7; D is perhaps TRBD2 (5 bases). The V gene's germline CDR1 is LGHNA and CDR2 YSLEER. The CDR3 contains 14 residues. Trimming cost V 0 bases and J 1 base, with 7 bases left between them. The CDR3 DNA follows: TGCGCCAGCAGCCAAGAGAGACTATCCTACGAGCAGTACTTC. Translation: CASSQERLSYEQYF.

The chain employs TRBV5-4 and TRBJ2-3, with TRBD2 matching over 11 bases. The CDR3 runs 16 residues. Germline V gene sequence: CDR1 SGHNT, CDR2 YYREEE (reference sequence). Unmatched junction bases numbered 7, after V lost 4 bases and J lost 3 bases. The CDR3 spells CASSPAASGGTDTQYF. CDR3 coding DNA: TGTGCCAGCAGCCCTGCGGCTAGCGGGGGGACAGATACGCAGTATTTT.

To note about this clone: The sample holds other DNA sequences that translate to the same CDR3. V gene TRBV7-9 combines with J gene TRBJ1-1; perhaps TRBD1 as D (6 bases). The CDR3 is 15 residues long. Germline CDR1 reads SEHNR; CDR2 reads FQNEAQ (reference sequence). Trimming took 6 bases from V and 7 from J, leaving 21 bases between them. CDR3 loop: CASRPTTGYPDEAFF. In nucleotides, the CDR3 is TGTGCCAGCAGACCCACTACAGGGTACCCAGATGAAGCTTTCTTT.

The chain has TRBV10-3 and TRBJ1-1; 10 bases fit TRBD1. The CDR3 totals 15 residues. The J segment lost 3 bases and the V segment lost 4 bases, leaving 5 bases of the junction unmatched. Germline-derived CDR1 and CDR2 are ENHRY and SYGVKD. The CDR3 loop is CAISGTGGSHTEAFF. The CDR3 region has the DNA TGTGCCATCAGTGGGACAGGGGGGAGTCACACTGAAGCTTTCTTT.

The CDR3 region has the DNA TGTGCCAGCAGCTCCACAGGGGTGGGGGAGACCCAGTACTTC. This gives the protein CASSSTGVGETQYF. The chain is built from TRBV7-9 and TRBJ2-5, with 7 bases matching TRBD1. Trimming took 4 bases from V and 5 from J; bases not matched to a gene: 7. CDR1 and CDR2 (germline): SEHNR, FQNEAQ (reference sequence). This CDR3 has 14 amino acids.

The genes are TRBV7-2 and TRBJ1-2; D is undetermined. Germline CDR1 and CDR2: SGHTA and FQGNSA. CDR3 length: 12 residues. The V end was cut by 5 bases, the J end by 13 bases, with 17 bases between. The CDR3 nucleotides are TGTGCCAGCAGCCCCTACCTGCGGGTTGTCACCTTC. Its translation: CASSPYLRVVTF.

The chain joins TRBV5-6 to TRBJ2-3; the match to TRBD2 covers 7 bases. Germline loops: CDR1 SGHDT, CDR2 YYEEEE. The CDR3 loop spans 14 amino acids. After removal of 2 bases from V and 3 bases from J, the junction contained 3 bases not matched to a gene. CDR3 loop: CASSLGLVTDTQYF. The CDR3 DNA is TGTGCCAGCAGCTTAGGACTAGTTACAGATACGCAGTATTTT. Full variable domain (rest looked up from reference TRBV5-6 and TRBJ2-3): DAGVTQSPTHLIKTRGQQVTLRCSPKSGHDTVSWYQQALGQGPQFIFQYYEEEERQRGNFPDRFSGHQFPNYSSELNVNALLLGDSALYLCASSLGLVTDTQYFGPGTRLTVL.

V usage is TRBV11-2 and J usage is TRBJ1-2; D is ambiguous. The germline V gene has CDR1 SGHAT and CDR2 FQNNGV. V was pared by 1 base and J by 10 bases, with 7 bases between. CDR3 length: 11 amino acids. CDR3 sequence reads: CASSLASFYTF. The CDR3 nucleotides read TGTGCCAGCAGCTTAGCGTCGTTCTACACCTTC.

This rearrangement joins TRBV10-3 to TRBJ2-5, with D perhaps matching TRBD1 (6 bases). V lost 6 bases and J 5 bases, leaving 10 bases between the germline ends. This CDR3 is 12 amino acids long. The V gene's germline CDR1 is ENHRY and CDR2 SYGVKD. The CDR3 DNA reads TGTGCCATCAGGGGGGCCGGTGAGACCCAGTACTTC. Residues: CAIRGAGETQYF.

The chain recombines TRBV18 with TRBJ2-2; 11 nucleotides line up with TRBD1. Germline CDR1 and CDR2: KGHSH and LQKENI. V was clipped by 5 bases and J by 4 bases; unmatched bases: 3. CDR3 size: 15 residues. CDR3 sequence reads: CASSVGQGATGELFF. Here the CDR3 DNA reads TGTGCCAGCTCAGTCGGACAGGGGGCCACCGGGGAGCTGTTTTTT.

The V call is TRBV7-2, the J call TRBJ2-2; TRBD1 matches at 7 bases. There are 15 residues in the CDR3. Germline loops: CDR1 SGHTA, CDR2 FQGNSA. V lost 4 bases, J lost 6 bases, and 8 bases stayed unmatched. The CDR3 nucleotides are TGTGCCAGCAGCTGGGCTCAGGGGGTCCCCGGGGAGCTGTTTTTT. As protein: CASSWAQGVPGELFF.

The chain recombines TRBV7-8 with TRBJ1-1; 10 bases map to TRBD1. CDR1 SGHVS and CDR2 FQNEAQ come from the germline V gene. V shed 6 bases and J 2 bases; nucleotides not matched to a gene: 6. The CDR3 is 15 amino acids. CDR3 coding DNA: TGTGCCAGCAGGGGGACAGGGGCCCTCAACACTGAAGCTTTCTTT. Protein: CASRGTGALNTEAFF.

V and J are TRBV6-4 and TRBJ1-2; the D gene is possibly TRBD1 (6 bases). The CDR3 is made up of 13 amino acids. CDR1 and CDR2 from the germline V gene are MRHNA and SNTAGT. V lost 6 bases to trimming and J lost 3 bases, with 11 bases between them. CDR3 loop: CASSAGADYGYTF. CDR3 DNA: TGTGCCAGCAGCGCGGGGGCCGACTATGGCTACACCTTC.